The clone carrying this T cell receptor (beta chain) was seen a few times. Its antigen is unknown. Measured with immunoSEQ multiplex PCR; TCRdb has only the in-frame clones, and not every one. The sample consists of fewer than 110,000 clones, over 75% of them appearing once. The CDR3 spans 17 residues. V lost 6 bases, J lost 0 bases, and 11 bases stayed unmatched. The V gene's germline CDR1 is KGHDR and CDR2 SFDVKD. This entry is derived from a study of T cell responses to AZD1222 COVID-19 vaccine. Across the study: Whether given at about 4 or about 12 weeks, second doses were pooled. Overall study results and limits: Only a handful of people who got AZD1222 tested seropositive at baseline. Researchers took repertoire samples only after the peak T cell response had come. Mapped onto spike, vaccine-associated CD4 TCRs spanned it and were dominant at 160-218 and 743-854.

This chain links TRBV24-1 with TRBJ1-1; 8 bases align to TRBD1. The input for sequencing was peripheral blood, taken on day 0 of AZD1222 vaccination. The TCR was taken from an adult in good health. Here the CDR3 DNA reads TGTGCCACCAGTTGGACAGGGACATTGAAGGTGAACACTGAAGCTTTCTTT. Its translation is CATSWTGTLKVNTEAFF.